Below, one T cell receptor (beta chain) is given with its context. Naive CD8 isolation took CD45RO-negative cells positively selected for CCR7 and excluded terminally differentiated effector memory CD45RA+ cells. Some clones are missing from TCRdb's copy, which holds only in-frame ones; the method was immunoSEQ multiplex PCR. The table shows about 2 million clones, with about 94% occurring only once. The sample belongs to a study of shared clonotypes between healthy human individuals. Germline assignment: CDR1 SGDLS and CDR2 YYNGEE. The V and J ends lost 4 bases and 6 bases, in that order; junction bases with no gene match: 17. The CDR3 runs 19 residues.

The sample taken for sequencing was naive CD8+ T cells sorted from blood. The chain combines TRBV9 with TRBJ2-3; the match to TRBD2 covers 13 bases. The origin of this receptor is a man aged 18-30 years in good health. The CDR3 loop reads CASSPQSPWTSGSGDTQYF. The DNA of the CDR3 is TGTGCCAGCAGCCCTCAGTCCCCCTGGACTAGCGGGAGTGGGGATACGCAGTATTTT.